This TCR beta chain was recovered during a study of T cells in Graves' hyperthyroidism and ophthalmopathy. The CDR3 regions of TCR beta were amplified from RNA transcripts. Primed by the HTBI set, a first-round RT-PCR was run on the TCR CDR3. Each CDR3 protein gets one entry after TCRdb re-called the multiplex PCR reads with MiXCR. The table shows 300,000 to 450,000 distinct CDR3 sequences, with 13% to 15% occurring only once. This CDR3 contains 16 residues. The V end lost 5 bases, the J end lost 2 bases, and 16 bases lay between the germline ends. CDR1 and CDR2 (germline): SGHTA, FQGNSA. This clonotype was observed at least ten times.

The chain carries TRBV7-2 and TRBJ2-1, with D perhaps TRBD1 (5 bases). Sequences were obtained from blood. The TCR originated in a woman aged 30 to 39 with Graves' ophthalmopathy. The CDR3 reads CASSPQGSGAYNEQFF. The CDR3 DNA sequence: TGTGCCAGCAGCCCCCAGGGATCTGGGGCCTACAATGAGCAGTTCTTC.